This T cell receptor beta chain was found in a study of regulatory T cells in long-lasting Graves disease. General observations from the study: New patients shared fewer public clonotypes (more than 850) than persistent patients did (about 3,000).

This clonotype was seen at least ten times. Its antigen is unidentified. Its ends do not fully match the called genes, so a read error is possible. The length of the CDR3 is 13 residues. CDR1 is SGHRS and CDR2 is YFSETQ in the germline V gene. Time point described: newly diagnosed GD, antithyroid drugs for less than 3 months. RNA isolated from PBMCs was used to make the TCR library. Investigators report Graves' disease was diagnosed under American Thyroid Association guidelines. Arm-PCR of CDR3 regions with iRepertoire HTBI primers generated TCR beta libraries. TCRdb recomputed calls from the multiplex PCR reads with MiXCR, one row per CDR3 protein. Among 550,000 to 650,000 distinct CDR3 sequences listed, 16% were seen once. The same sample was also studied in work on T cells in Graves' hyperthyroidism and ophthalmopathy.

This sample comprised peripheral blood mononuclear cells (PBMCs), obtained at new diagnosis, from a patient treated with antithyroid drugs. This TCR was sampled from a man aged 18-30 years with Graves disease. The chain carries TRBV5-1 and TRBJ1-4, with a weak D call TRBD1 (6 bases). In nucleotides, the CDR3 is TGTGCCAGCAGCGGGACACGGGGAGAAAAACTGTTTTTT. Its translation: CASSGTRGEKLFF.